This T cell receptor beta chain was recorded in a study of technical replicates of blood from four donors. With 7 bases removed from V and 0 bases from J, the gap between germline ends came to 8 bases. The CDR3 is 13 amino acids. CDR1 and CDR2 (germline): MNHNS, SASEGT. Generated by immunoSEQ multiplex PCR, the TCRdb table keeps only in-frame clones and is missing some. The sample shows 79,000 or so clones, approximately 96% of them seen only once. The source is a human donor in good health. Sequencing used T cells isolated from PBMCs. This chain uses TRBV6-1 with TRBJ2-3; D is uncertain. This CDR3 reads CASMGSSTDTQYF. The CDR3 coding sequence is TGTGCCAGCATGGGCAGCAGCACAGATACGCAGTATTTT.